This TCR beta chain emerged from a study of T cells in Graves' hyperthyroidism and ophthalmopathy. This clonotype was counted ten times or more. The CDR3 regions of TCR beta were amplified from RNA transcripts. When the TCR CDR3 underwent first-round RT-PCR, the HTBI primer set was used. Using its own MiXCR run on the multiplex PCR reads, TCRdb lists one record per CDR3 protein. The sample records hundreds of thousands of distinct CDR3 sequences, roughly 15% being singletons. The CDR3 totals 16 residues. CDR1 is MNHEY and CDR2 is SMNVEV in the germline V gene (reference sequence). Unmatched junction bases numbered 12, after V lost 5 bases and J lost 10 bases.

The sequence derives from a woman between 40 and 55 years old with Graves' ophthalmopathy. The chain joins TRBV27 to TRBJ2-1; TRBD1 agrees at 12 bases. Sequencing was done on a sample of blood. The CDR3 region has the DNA TGTGCCAGCAGTAAACCTCCGGGACAGGGGGCGGGGGAGCAGTTCTTC. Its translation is CASSKPPGQGAGEQFF.